One and the same sample provided the 30 T cell receptor beta chains below, sequenced in a study of spatial heterogeneity in lung cancer. General study findings and limits: Mutation counts in tumors were tracked by counts of expanded intratumoral alpha and beta TCRs.

As to time point: sample taken at primary tumor resection. TCRdb reprocessed the 5' RACE reads via MiXCR and lists one record per CDR3 protein. The data hold about 8,400 distinct CDR3 sequences, with about 8% observed a single time. Antigen specificity for these receptors is unknown. Sequenced here: lung tumor tissue, sampled at surgery. Source of these receptors: a male donor with early-stage non-small cell lung cancer.

This clonotype is judged medium-sized. This beta chain is an off-target read within a library intended for alpha chains, so its frequency means little. V gene TRBV6-6 combines with J gene TRBJ1-2; tentative D call: TRBD1 (6 bases). Per germline, CDR1 MNHNY and CDR2 SVGAGI (reference sequence). The CDR3 is 15 amino acids. With 2 bases removed from V and 3 bases from J, the gap between germline ends came to 13 bases. Here the CDR3 DNA reads TGTGCCAGCAGTTACACAGGGTTCCCCGACTATGGCTACACCTTC. Amino acid sequence: CASSYTGFPDYGYTF.

This clonotype came up many times. Little can be read into the size of this beta chain, an off-target read in a library designed for alpha chains. The chain joins TRBV5-4 to TRBJ2-1; TRBD2 matches 16 bases. There are 17 residues in the CDR3. The trim removed 4 bases at V and 7 bases at J, leaving 8 bases unmatched. Germline V gene data show CDR1 as SGHNT and CDR2 as YYREEE (reference sequence). DNA for the CDR3: TGTGCCAGCAGCCCGGGACTAGCGGGAGGGCGCGGTAATGAGCAGTTCTTC. Translation gives CASSPGLAGGRGNEQFF.

The sample holds many counts of this clonotype. This beta chain is an unintended read in a library built for alpha chains; its size means little. The V gene is TRBV6-2 or TRBV6-3, the J gene TRBJ2-3, with TRBD2 matching over 10 bases. V trimming: 0 bases; J trimming: 2 bases; junction bases outside the gene matches: 5. The CDR3 runs to 17 residues. Germline V gene sequence: CDR1 MNHEY, CDR2 SVGEGT. In nucleotides, the CDR3 is TGTGCCAGCAGTTACTCGCTAGCGGGGGTCCACACAGATACGCAGTATTTT. Translated: CASSYSLAGVHTDTQYF.

This clonotype was found many times. Since it is a stray read in a library aimed at alpha chains, this beta chain has a size that is not meaningful. V and J are TRBV30 and TRBJ2-3; 10 positions match TRBD2. CDR1 GTSNPN and CDR2 SVGIG come from the germline V gene (reference sequence). V shed 2 bases and J 4 bases; nucleotides not matched to a gene: 3. The CDR3 has 14 residues. The CDR3 nucleotides read TGTGCCTGGAGTATCCTAGCGGGAGCAGATACGCAGTATTTT. Amino acid sequence: CAWSILAGADTQYF.

By frequency in the sample, this clonotype is medium-sized. In a library made to pick up alpha chains, this beta chain is a stray read with a size that means little. The CDR3 here is CASSSTGTGDQPQHF. CDR3 nucleotide sequence: TGTGCCAGCAGCTCTACCGGGACAGGGGATCAGCCCCAGCATTTT. V is TRBV7-9 and J is TRBJ1-5; 10 nucleotides agree with TRBD1. This CDR3 contains 15 residues. V was clipped by 4 bases and J by 5 bases; unmatched bases: 5. CDR1 is SEHNR, CDR2 FQNEAQ, per germline (reference sequence). Full variable domain (remainder filled in from reference TRBV7-9 and TRBJ1-5): DTGVSQNPRHKITKRGQNVTFRCDPISEHNRLYWYRQTLGQGPEFLTYFQNEAQLEKSRLLSDRFSAERPKGSFSTLEIQRTEQGDSAMYLCASSSTGTGDQPQHFGDGTRLSIL.

In this sample, this clonotype turned up many times. Since it is a stray read in a library aimed at alpha chains, this beta chain has a size that is not meaningful. The chain couples TRBV6-5 to TRBJ1-1; 7 bases line up with TRBD1. The CDR3 contains 15 residues. Germline CDR1 is MNHEY and CDR2 is SVGAGI. With V trimmed by 6 bases and J by 1 base, 8 bases remained unmatched. This chain's CDR3 is CASSSHRGGNTEAFF. In DNA, the CDR3 is TGTGCCAGCAGCTCCCACAGGGGAGGGAACACTGAAGCTTTCTTT.

In the case of this clonotype: This beta chain represents an off-target read in a library built for alpha chains; its size is of limited meaning. The J gene is TRBJ2-5, the V gene TRBV29-1; D could derive from TRBD1 or TRBD2 (5 bases each). The CDR3 consists of 13 residues. Germline-derived CDR1 and CDR2 are SQVTM and ANQGSEA. V gave up 3 bases and J gave up 5 bases, with 13 bases separating them. CDR3 sequence: CSVDSRGLETQYF. CDR3 nucleotides: TGCAGCGTTGATTCCCGGGGCCTGGAGACCCAGTACTTC.

This clonotype is medium-sized. As an off-target read in a library built for alpha chains, this beta chain has a frequency of little significance. V usage is TRBV29-1 and J usage is TRBJ2-3, with TRBD2 matching 8 bases. Per germline, CDR1 SQVTM and CDR2 ANQGSEA. Unmatched junction bases numbered 7, after V lost 4 bases and J lost 4 bases. The CDR3 extends over 14 amino acids. CDR3 DNA: TGCAGCGTTGTTACGGGAGGGCCCTCAGATACGCAGTATTTT. Translation: CSVVTGGPSDTQYF.

Many counts were recorded for this clonotype. This beta chain represents an off-target read in a library built for alpha chains; its size is of limited meaning. The chain uses TRBV7-2 and TRBJ2-1; D is unclear. Germline V gene sequence: CDR1 SGHTA, CDR2 FQGNSA. This CDR3 region has 11 residues. Trimming cost V 3 bases and J 8 bases, with 5 bases left between them. In DNA, the CDR3 is TGTGCCAGCAGCTTGGTGGATGAGCAGTTCTTC. Its translation: CASSLVDEQFF.

Only a few counts were recorded for this clonotype. This beta chain is an off-target read within a library intended for alpha chains, so its frequency means little. CDR3: CASSLAGLAGITYEQYF. In nucleotides, the CDR3 is TGTGCCAGCAGCTTGGCCGGGCTAGCGGGAATTACCTACGAGCAGTACTTC. The chain combines TRBV5-4 with TRBJ2-7, with 9 positions matching TRBD2. In germline, CDR1 is SGHNT, CDR2 YYREEE (reference sequence). V gave up 0 bases and J gave up 2 bases; unmatched junction bases: 9. The CDR3 is made up of 17 amino acids.

This clonotype was picked up many times. The library was built for alpha chains, so this beta chain is an off-target read and its size means little. DNA for the CDR3: TGTGCCAGCAGCTTACCTCCATACGATACGCAGTATTTT. Its protein is CASSLPPYDTQYF. The J gene is TRBJ2-3, the V gene TRBV7-3; no definite D call. From germline, CDR1 is SGHTA and CDR2 FQGTGA. V shed 2 bases and J shed 6 bases, with 9 bases lying between them. The CDR3 extends over 13 amino acids.

This clonotype is deemed medium-sized. Because the library targeted alpha chains, this beta chain is an off-target read whose size means little. V usage is TRBV20-1 and J usage is TRBJ2-1; D remains unclear. CDR1 is DFQATT and CDR2 is SNEGSKA in the germline V gene (reference sequence). Trimming pared 3 bases from V and 8 bases from J, leaving 14 bases between. The CDR3 contains 13 residues. The CDR3 region is CSASFPGPDEQFF. The CDR3 DNA sequence: TGCAGTGCTAGTTTCCCCGGCCCCGATGAGCAGTTCTTC.

Note on this clonotype: A library prepared for alpha chains yielded this beta chain as an off-target read; its size is of little meaning. The chain has TRBV5-1 and TRBJ2-7; possible D gene TRBD2, 5 bases. The CDR3 runs 16 residues. Germline V gene sequence: CDR1 SGHRS, CDR2 YFSETQ. V was trimmed by 0 bases and J by 2 bases, leaving 15 bases between them. The CDR3 DNA reads TGCGCCAGCAGCTTGGCCTCCCGGGGATTGCCCTACGAGCAGTACTTC. Translating it yields CASSLASRGLPYEQYF.

Only a few counts were recorded for this clonotype. This beta chain appears as a stray read in a library generated for alpha chains; its size is not informative. The V gene is TRBV7-2, the J gene TRBJ1-2; 11 positions match TRBD1. Germline V lookup: CDR1 SGHTA, CDR2 FQGNSA. The CDR3 loop spans 14 amino acids. Trimming at V came to 8 bases and at J to 8 bases, leaving 10 bases not matched to a gene. The CDR3 loop is CASSRVGQGEGYTF. CDR3 bases: TGTGCCAGCTCCAGAGTGGGACAGGGGGAGGGCTACACCTTC.

The sample holds many counts of this clonotype. Found in a library prepared for alpha chains, this beta chain is an off-target read, and its abundance has little meaning. This chain joins TRBV20-1 and TRBJ2-1; no definite D call. Trimming took 0 bases from V and 3 from J, leaving 6 bases between them. The germline V gene has CDR1 DFQATT and CDR2 SNEGSKA (reference sequence). The length of the CDR3 is 13 residues. The CDR3 DNA sequence: TGCAGTGCTAGAGATCTGATCTACAATGAGCAGTTCTTC. Its protein product is CSARDLIYNEQFF.

This clonotype is deemed medium-sized (0.01 to 0.1%). Because the library targeted alpha chains, this beta chain is an off-target read whose size means little. This sequence joins TRBV7-2 and TRBJ2-5, with TRBD2 as a possible D gene (5 bases). CDR1 and CDR2 from the germline V gene are SGHTA and FQGNSA. Trimming removed 3 bases at V and 6 bases at J, with 11 bases between. This CDR3 comprises 13 residues. The CDR3 is CASSLGASKTQYF. In DNA form, the CDR3 reads TGTGCCAGCAGCTTGGGAGCATCAAAGACCCAGTACTTC.

With respect to this clonotype: Because the library targeted alpha chains, this beta chain is an off-target read whose size means little. V gene TRBV4-3 combines with J gene TRBJ2-5; 14 bases agree with TRBD2. The CDR3 totals 16 residues. Germline CDR1 reads LGHNA; CDR2 reads YSLEER. J gave up 5 bases and V 0 bases, and 2 bases lay outside the gene matches. Here the CDR3 reads CASSQEGLAGVETQYF. The CDR3 DNA sequence: TGCGCCAGCAGCCAAGAGGGACTAGCGGGAGTTGAGACCCAGTACTTC.

Many counts were recorded for this clonotype. A library prepared for alpha chains yielded this beta chain as an off-target read; its size is of little meaning. V is TRBV6-2 or TRBV6-3 and J is TRBJ2-3; TRBD2 matches at 11 bases. Germline V gene data show CDR1 as MNHEY and CDR2 as SVGEGT. The ends lost 4 bases at V and 6 bases at J; junction bases unmatched: 9. The CDR3 is 16 amino acids. Here the CDR3 reads CASSSSTSGSGDTQYF. For the CDR3, the DNA is TGTGCCAGCAGTTCCTCCACTAGCGGGAGTGGGGATACGCAGTATTTT.

This clonotype appeared a few times. Since the library was made to target alpha chains, this beta chain is a stray read and its abundance is not meaningful. The V call is TRBV29-1, the J call TRBJ2-5; D not resolved. The CDR3 consists of 11 residues. Germline V lookup: CDR1 SQVTM, CDR2 ANQGSEA. Deletions cut 7 bases from V and 4 bases from J, with 10 bases between. The CDR3 region has the DNA TGCAGCGCTGGAATTGGAGAGACCCAGTACTTC. As protein: CSAGIGETQYF.

This clonotype is medium-sized in the sample. This beta chain represents an off-target read in a library built for alpha chains; its size is of limited meaning. The chain carries TRBV25-1 and TRBJ2-7; TRBD1 is a possible D gene (5 bases). CDR3 size: 14 residues. Trimming shortened V by 6 bases and J by 0 bases, and 12 bases separated the two germline ends. The V gene's germline CDR1 is MGHDK and CDR2 SYGVNS. The CDR3 coding sequence is TGTGCCAGCAGACCTACAGGAAACTCCTACGAGCAGTACTTC. It translates to CASRPTGNSYEQYF.

This clonotype counts as medium-sized. The library was built for alpha chains, so this beta chain is an off-target read and its size means little. The chain employs TRBV20-1 and TRBJ2-5; D is unresolved. The V end was cut by 3 bases, the J end by 5 bases, with 7 bases between. CDR1 and CDR2 (germline): DFQATT, SNEGSKA (reference sequence). The CDR3 runs to 11 residues. The CDR3 spells CSASDWETQYF. As DNA, the CDR3 is TGCAGTGCTAGTGACTGGGAGACCCAGTACTTC.

The sample holds a few counts of this clonotype. The library was built for alpha chains, so this beta chain is an off-target read and its size means little. This rearrangement joins TRBV28 to TRBJ1-2, with a tentative D call TRBD1 (6 bases). Trimming stripped 5 bases from V and 2 bases from J, with 12 bases between. CDR3 size: 14 residues. From germline, CDR1 is MDHEN and CDR2 SYDVKM. The CDR3 region is CASSPTGPNYGYTF. CDR3 DNA sequence: TGTGCCAGCAGTCCGACAGGACCCAACTATGGCTACACCTTC.

This clonotype was counted a few times. This beta chain is a stray read from a library made for alpha chains; its abundance is not meaningful. The gene calls are TRBV5-6 and TRBJ2-3; possible D gene TRBD1, 6 bases. This CDR3 is 15 amino acids long. Trimming took 1 base from V and 5 from J, leaving 14 bases between them. Germline CDR1 reads SGHDT; CDR2 reads YYEEEE. DNA for the CDR3: TGTGCCAGCAGCTTGAGGGGGACGTTAGAAGATACGCAGTATTTT. Translation: CASSLRGTLEDTQYF.

By sample share, this clonotype is medium-sized. This beta chain represents an off-target read in a library built for alpha chains; its size is of limited meaning. The chain uses TRBV7-2 and TRBJ1-6; D not certain. This CDR3 is 13 amino acids long. V gave up 6 bases and J gave up 8 bases, with 11 bases separating them. CDR1 SGHTA and CDR2 FQGNSA come from the germline V gene. The CDR3 region has the DNA TGTGCCAGCAGGTGGAGGGTAGATTCACCCCTCCACTTT. It specifies CASRWRVDSPLHF.

Ten or more counts support this clonotype. This beta chain was picked up by a library intended for alpha chains and is off target, so its count carries little meaning. V is TRBV29-1 and J is TRBJ2-2; D gene unclear. This CDR3 contains 11 residues. The V end was cut by 3 bases, the J end by 11 bases, with 10 bases between. Per germline, CDR1 SQVTM and CDR2 ANQGSEA. CDR3: CSVELGRELFF. The CDR3, as DNA: TGCAGCGTTGAGTTAGGAAGAGAGCTGTTTTTT.

This clonotype was seen repeatedly, ten times or more. Since the library was made to target alpha chains, this beta chain is a stray read and its abundance is not meaningful. This chain connects TRBV2 to TRBJ1-5; D gene uncertain. In germline, CDR1 is SNHLY, CDR2 FYNNEI. The CDR3 is made up of 14 amino acids. With 2 bases removed from V and 4 bases from J, the gap between germline ends came to 9 bases. This CDR3 reads CASSERRANQPQHF. The DNA for the CDR3 is TGTGCCAGCAGTGAAAGACGCGCAAATCAGCCCCAGCATTTT.

In this sample, this clonotype is medium-sized (0.01 to 0.1%). The junction does not match germline at one end; this may be a read error. Being off target in a library aimed at alpha chains, this beta chain has a size of little meaning. The rearrangement joins TRBV7-7 to TRBJ2-3; 7 bases line up with TRBD2. The CDR3 consists of 14 residues. The germline V gene encodes CDR1 SSHAT and CDR2 FNYEAQ (reference sequence). Here the CDR3 DNA reads TGTGCTAGCAGTCTGACTAGCAGCACAGATACGCAGTATTTT. Its translation: CASSLTSSTDTQYF.

By frequency in the sample, this clonotype is medium-sized. This beta chain turned up in a library designed for alpha chains; as an off-target read, its abundance says little. The V and J genes are TRBV19 and TRBJ1-5, with D perhaps matching TRBD1 (5 bases). Germline CDR1 LNHDA, CDR2 SQIVND (reference sequence). The CDR3 is 17 amino acids. V lost 0 bases and J 0 bases, leaving 12 bases between the germline ends. For the CDR3, the DNA is TGTGCCAGTAGTATAGATCACGGACACCTTAGCAATCAGCCCCAGCATTTT. Amino acids: CASSIDHGHLSNQPQHF.

By its share, this clonotype is medium-sized. Because this beta chain is a stray read in a library intended to capture alpha chains, its abundance should not be given much weight. The chain combines TRBV10-3 with TRBJ1-2, with D unresolved. Trimming cost V 8 bases and J 5 bases, with 6 bases left between them. Germline V gives CDR1 ENHRY, CDR2 SYGVKD. The CDR3 consists of 10 residues. DNA for the CDR3: TGTGCCATCGGCCAGTATGGCTACACCTTC. Protein product: CAIGQYGYTF.

This clonotype appeared many times. In a library made to pick up alpha chains, this beta chain is a stray read with a size that means little. This chain links TRBV24-1 with TRBJ2-2, with 13 nucleotides matching TRBD2. Trimming cost V 4 bases and J 0 bases; bases outside gene matches: 7. This CDR3 spans 19 amino acids. The germline CDR1 and CDR2 sequences are KGHDR and SFDVKD. CDR3 sequence: CATSDTGTSGISNTGELFF. The CDR3 DNA follows: TGTGCCACCAGTGACACCGGGACTAGCGGGATTTCGAACACCGGGGAGCTGTTTTTT.